These 21 T cell receptor beta chains came from one sample sequenced in a study of blood T cell repertoires in COVID-19. TCRdb keeps only in-frame clones here, not all; method: immunoSEQ multiplex PCR. The sample carries roughly 250,000 clones, 70% to 90% recorded once. The sample taken for sequencing was PBMCs or T cells enriched from blood (not recorded which). The source is a woman aged 40 to 55 with acute COVID-19.

The V call is TRBV11-2, the J call TRBJ2-1; TRBD2 matches at 9 bases. J lost 5 bases, V lost 2 bases, and 7 bases had no gene match. Germline CDR1 and CDR2: SGHAT and FQNNGV. This CDR3 is built from 16 residues. The CDR3 nucleotides read TGTGCCAGCAGCTTACGTAGCGGGAGAGACGACAATGAGCAGTTCTTC. Protein: CASSLRSGRDDNEQFF.

This rearrangement joins TRBV30 to TRBJ1-4; the match to TRBD1 covers 9 bases. Germline lookup yields CDR1 GTSNPN and CDR2 SVGIG (reference sequence). The CDR3 covers 15 residues. V lost 0 bases and J lost 8; bases outside the gene matches: 7. The CDR3 bases are TGTGCCTGGAGTGTCTTACAGGGGGCGAACGAAAAACTGTTTTTT. It yields the protein CAWSVLQGANEKLFF.

This clone occurred once. The genes are TRBV6-2 or TRBV6-3 and TRBJ1-5; D may be TRBD1 (5 bases). Germline CDR1 is MNHEY and CDR2 is SVGEGT. V lost 3 bases to trimming and J lost 3 bases, with 12 bases between them. The CDR3 has 15 amino acids. The CDR3 DNA follows: TGTGCCAGCAGTTATTTAAGGGGCCTCAATCAGCCCCAGCATTTT. Translated, it gives CASSYLRGLNQPQHF.

This clone has only a few counts. The J gene is TRBJ2-2, the V gene TRBV6-4; a weak D match, TRBD2 (6 bases). Germline V CDR1 and CDR2: MRHNA, SNTAGT. This CDR3 has 14 amino acids. Between the trimmed V and J ends, which lost 8 bases and 5 bases, there was a span of 15 bases. The CDR3 sequence: CASSPSGETGELFF. CDR3 nucleotide sequence: TGTGCCAGCTCCCCCTCGGGGGAGACCGGGGAGCTGTTTTTT.

The chain couples TRBV30 to TRBJ1-3; tentatively, D is TRBD1 (5 bases). CDR1 and CDR2 from the germline V gene are GTSNPN and SVGIG (reference sequence). CDR3 size: 16 residues. V dropped 2 bases and J dropped 0 bases, with 14 bases sitting between them. This CDR3 reads CAWSLGGYYSGNTIYF. In DNA form, the CDR3 reads TGTGCCTGGAGTCTTGGGGGGTACTACTCTGGAAACACCATATATTTT.

This clone was recorded only once. The chain is built from TRBV12-3 or TRBV12-4 and TRBJ2-7; 10 bases align to TRBD2. J lost 6 bases, V lost 5 bases, and 4 bases had no gene match. CDR3 length: 13 amino acids. CDR3 residues: CASSRAGGPEQYF. CDR3 in DNA: TGTGCCAGCAGTCGAGCGGGAGGGCCCGAGCAGTACTTC.

The rearrangement joins TRBV19 to TRBJ1-2, with D perhaps matching TRBD1 (6 bases). Germline V CDR1 and CDR2: LNHDA, SQIVND (reference sequence). The CDR3 is 14 amino acids. V was cut by 8 bases and J by 4 bases, with 17 bases left in between. The CDR3 nucleotides read TGTGCCAGTTACCGAGGGGGAATCAGCTATGGCTACACCTTC. It is translated as CASYRGGISYGYTF.

This rearrangement joins TRBV3-1 (or the pseudogene TRBV3-2) to TRBJ2-5; 8 bases are a match to TRBD2. This CDR3 is 15 amino acids long. Losses at the gene ends were 5 bases for V and 0 bases for J; bases not matched to a gene: 5. Germline V gives CDR1 LGHDT, CDR2 YNNKEL (reference sequence). The CDR3, as DNA: TGTGCCAGCAGCAATAGCGGGGACTACCAAGAGACCCAGTACTTC. This translates into CASSNSGDYQETQYF.

This clone was seen just once. One end of the junction varies from germline; a read error may be responsible. This rearrangement joins TRBV30 to TRBJ1-6; D remains ambiguous. Germline CDR1 is GTSNPN and CDR2 is SVGIG (reference sequence). The CDR3 spans 15 residues. CDR3 loop: CAWIGDHSSNSPLHF. The CDR3 coding sequence is TGTGCCTGGATTGGTGATCACTCCTCTAATTCACCCCTCCACTTT.

The V call is TRBV7-9, the J call TRBJ2-3; D is unclear. The germline V gene encodes CDR1 SEHNR and CDR2 FQNEAQ (reference sequence). This CDR3 contains 13 residues. V was cut by 5 bases and J by 2 bases, with 8 bases left in between. DNA for the CDR3: TGTGCCAGCAGCCGAGGATCCACAGATACGCAGTATTTT. Its protein is CASSRGSTDTQYF. Together with reference TRBV7-9 and TRBJ2-3, the CDR3 gives the full variable domain: DTGVSQNPRHKITKRGQNVTFRCDPISEHNRLYWYRQTLGQGPEFLTYFQNEAQLEKSRLLSDRFSAERPKGSFSTLEIQRTEQGDSAMYLCASSRGSTDTQYFGPGTRLTVL.

The gene calls are TRBV5-1 and TRBJ2-1; no firm D call. From germline, CDR1 is SGHRS and CDR2 YFSETQ. V was cut by 4 bases and J by 6 bases, with 14 bases left in between. The CDR3 length is 14 residues. The DNA for the CDR3 is TGCGCCAGCAGCATCCTAGTTGAGGCCAATGAGCAGTTCTTC. Its translation: CASSILVEANEQFF.

The rearrangement links TRBV2 to TRBJ2-7, with D unresolved. With 7 bases removed from V and 0 bases from J, the gap between germline ends came to 10 bases. This CDR3 is 13 amino acids long. Per germline, CDR1 SNHLY and CDR2 FYNNEI. The DNA of the CDR3 is TGTGCCAGCAAAGACTGGAACTCCTACGAGCAGTACTTC. This sequence encodes CASKDWNSYEQYF.

The chain combines TRBV11-3 with TRBJ1-6, with TRBD1 matching 8 bases. This CDR3 has 15 amino acids. The germline V gene encodes CDR1 SGHNT and CDR2 YENEEA. With V trimmed by 5 bases and J by 8 bases, 8 bases remained unmatched. The CDR3, as DNA: TGTGCCAGCAGCCCCCGGACAGGGATGGATTCACCCCTCCACTTT. Translated, it gives CASSPRTGMDSPLHF.

This chain connects TRBV6-5 to TRBJ2-1; 7 bases are shared with TRBD2. The germline CDR1 and CDR2 sequences are MNHEY and SVGAGI. Unmatched junction bases numbered 7, after V lost 0 bases and J lost 8 bases. This CDR3 comprises 15 residues. The CDR3 sequence: CASSYSGTTLYEQFF. As DNA, the CDR3 is TGTGCCAGCAGTTACTCGGGGACTACGTTGTATGAGCAGTTCTTC.

The CDR3, as DNA: TGTGCCATCAGTGTTTGGGGGACTGAAAACTACGAGCAGTACTTC. Translated, it gives CAISVWGTENYEQYF. The J gene is TRBJ2-7, the V gene TRBV10-3, with a tentative D call TRBD2 (6 bases). Looked up from germline, CDR1 is ENHRY and CDR2 is SYGVKD. This CDR3 is built from 15 residues. V was cut by 4 bases and J by 3 bases, with 16 bases left in between.

This chain links TRBV14 with TRBJ1-1; no clear D. Trimming removed 4 bases at V and 8 bases at J, with 14 bases between. CDR3 size: 13 residues. Germline V gene sequence: CDR1 SGHDN, CDR2 FVKESK. CDR3 sequence reads: CASSPRPGGEAFF. CDR3 in DNA: TGTGCCAGCAGCCCGCGCCCGGGAGGGGAAGCTTTCTTT. Drawing the rest from reference TRBV14 and TRBJ1-1, the complete variable domain is EAGVTQFPSHSVIEKGQTVTLRCDPISGHDNLYWYRRVMGKEIKFLLHFVKESKQDESGMPNNRFLAERTGGTYSTLKVQPAELEDSGVYFCASSPRPGGEAFFGQGTRLTVV.

This chain connects TRBV27 to TRBJ1-1; 9 bases match TRBD1. V was pared by 7 bases and J by 1 base, with 16 bases of the junction left unmatched. This CDR3 spans 18 amino acids. The germline V gene encodes CDR1 MNHEY and CDR2 SMNVEV (reference sequence). The CDR3 DNA is TGTGCCAGCACCTCAAACCTCGGACAGGGGCGATGGAACACTGAAGCTTTCTTT. Encoded protein: CASTSNLGQGRWNTEAFF.

This clone appeared a single time. The chain is built from TRBV19 and TRBJ2-7, with 10 bases matching TRBD1. CDR1 is LNHDA and CDR2 is SQIVND in the germline V gene (reference sequence). V shed 6 bases, J shed 4 bases, and the junction held 9 bases outside the gene matches. This CDR3 spans 15 amino acids. CDR3 sequence: CASSSRDRGIYEQYF. In nucleotides, the CDR3 is TGTGCCAGTAGCTCGAGGGACAGGGGAATTTACGAGCAGTACTTC.

The rearrangement uses TRBV18 and TRBJ1-6; D is perhaps TRBD1 (6 bases). Trimming pared 6 bases from V and 2 bases from J, leaving 20 bases between. The CDR3 is made up of 18 amino acids. Germline CDR1 is KGHSH and CDR2 is LQKENI. CDR3 residues: CASSAFSGGGTYNSPLHF. The CDR3 region has the DNA TGTGCCAGCTCCGCCTTCTCGGGAGGGGGAACCTATAATTCACCCCTCCACTTT.

Only a few counts were recorded for this clone. The gene calls are TRBV18 and TRBJ2-2; weak D call: TRBD1 (5 bases). Trimming cost V 3 bases and J 4 bases, with 15 bases left between them. The CDR3 is 16 amino acids. Germline CDR1 is KGHSH and CDR2 is LQKENI. The CDR3 spells CASSPEGVIGTGELFF. The CDR3 DNA follows: TGTGCCAGCTCACCTGAAGGGGTTATTGGCACCGGGGAGCTGTTTTTT.

V gene TRBV19 combines with J gene TRBJ2-4; D gene uncertain. Trimming took off 9 bases at V and 1 base at J, with 16 bases between the two ends. The CDR3 is made up of 15 amino acids. Germline V gives CDR1 LNHDA, CDR2 SQIVND (reference sequence). The CDR3 coding sequence is TGTGCCAGCACGCTGACCCTACAGGCCAAAAACATTCAGTACTTC. Translation: CASTLTLQAKNIQYF.